The clone carrying this T cell receptor (beta chain) was detected only a few times. Some clones are missing from TCRdb's copy, which holds only in-frame ones; the method was immunoSEQ multiplex PCR. Here the sample spans roughly 52,000 clones, 79% being singletons. Germline V lookup: CDR1 LNHDA, CDR2 SQIVND (reference sequence). CDR3 size: 14 residues. V lost 5 bases and J 0 bases, leaving 10 bases between the germline ends. Time point here: pretreatment peripheral blood. This record comes from a study of PD-L1 blockade in urothelial cancer. Whole-study context: Blood underwent analysis 3 weeks (second dose) and 6 weeks after treatment began.

Here the sequenced sample was PBMCs, taken around atezolizumab (anti-PD-L1) treatment. The clonotype originates from a man between 65 and 85 years old with urothelial cancer. The J gene is TRBJ1-1, the V gene TRBV19; D is possibly TRBD1 (5 bases). CDR3 sequence (DNA): TGTGCCAGTAGTCCCCGGACACTGAACACTGAAGCTTTCTTT. As protein: CASSPRTLNTEAFF.